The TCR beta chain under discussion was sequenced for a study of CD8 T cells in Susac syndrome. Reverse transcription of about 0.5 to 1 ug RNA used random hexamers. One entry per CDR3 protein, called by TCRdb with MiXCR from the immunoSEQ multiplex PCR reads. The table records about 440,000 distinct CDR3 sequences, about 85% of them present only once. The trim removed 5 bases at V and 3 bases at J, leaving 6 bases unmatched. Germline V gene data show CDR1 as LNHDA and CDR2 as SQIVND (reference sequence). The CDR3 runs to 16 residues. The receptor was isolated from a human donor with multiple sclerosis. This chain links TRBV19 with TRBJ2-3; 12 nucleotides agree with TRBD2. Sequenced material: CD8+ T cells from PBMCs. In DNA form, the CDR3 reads TGTGCCAGTAGTTCACTCGGACTAGCGGGGACAGATACGCAGTATTTT. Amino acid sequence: CASSSLGLAGTDTQYF. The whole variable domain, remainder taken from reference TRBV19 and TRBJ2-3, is DGGITQSPKYLFRKEGQNVTLSCEQNLNHDAMYWYRQDPGQGLRLIYYSQIVNDFQKGDIAEGYSVSREKKESFPLTVTSAQKNPTAFYLCASSSLGLAGTDTQYFGPGTRLTVL.